The 11 T cell receptor beta chains below all came from one sample that was sequenced in a study of T cells in Graves' hyperthyroidism and ophthalmopathy (dated by TCRdb to between 2018 and 2020). Library preparation employed multiplex PCR. This sample was sequenced with an Illumina HiSeq 2000. TCR beta CDR3 regions were amplified from RNA transcripts. For the first round of RT-PCR on the TCR CDR3, the HTBI primer set was used together with the Qiagen OneStep RT-PCR kit. TCRdb trimmed the raw reads at Q25, called clones with MiXCR and kept productive beta chains. Every CDR3 protein is listed once, alongside the most common genes and DNA of its rows. This sample comprises about 360,000 distinct CDR3 sequences, about 13% of them detected only once. Less than 10% of the sample belongs to the ten largest clones. Sequenced material: blood. The source is a woman under 30 with Graves' hyperthyroidism.

This clonotype was counted many times. This chain's CDR3 is CSASERGAGTQYF. DNA of the CDR3: TGCAGCGCCTCTGAGAGGGGCGCCGGGACCCAGTACTTC. The genes are TRBV29-1 and TRBJ2-5; D is possibly TRBD1 or TRBD2 (5 bases each). The germline CDR1 and CDR2 sequences are SQVTM and ANQGSEA. The CDR3 contains 13 residues. The V end was cut by 7 bases, the J end by 7 bases, with 19 bases between.

This clonotype was observed at least ten times. This sequence joins TRBV20-1 and TRBJ2-5; D not certain. Germline CDR1 reads DFQATT; CDR2 reads SNEGSKA (reference sequence). Trimming cost V 5 bases and J 1 base, with 11 bases left between them. The CDR3 has 13 amino acids. CDR3 sequence reads: CSAPRQVQETQYF. As DNA, the CDR3 is TGCAGTGCTCCCCGGCAGGTCCAAGAGACCCAGTACTTC.

The chain uses TRBV2 and TRBJ2-1, with 15 nucleotides matching TRBD2. J lost 7 bases, V lost 4 bases, and 2 bases had no gene match. The CDR3 length is 15 residues. Germline CDR1 and CDR2: SNHLY and FYNNEI. CDR3 nucleotide sequence: TGTGCCAGCAGTGGGACTAGCGGGGGGGCGAATGAGCAGTTCTTC. This gives the protein CASSGTSGGANEQFF. The full variable domain, with the rest looked up from reference TRBV2 and TRBJ2-1, is EPEVTQTPSHQVTQMGQEVILRCVPISNHLYFYWYRQILGQKVEFLVSFYNNEISEKSEIFDDQFSVERPDGSNFTLKIRSTKLEDSAMYFCASSGTSGGANEQFFGPGTRLTVL.

The genes are TRBV5-6 and TRBJ2-3; TRBD2 aligns across 13 bases. V was clipped by 4 bases and J by 5 bases; unmatched bases: 4. Germline CDR1 reads SGHDT; CDR2 reads YYEEEE. CDR3 size: 15 residues. CDR3 bases: TGTGCCAGCAGCGCCGGACTAGCGGGAGAAGATACGCAGTATTTT. Protein sequence: CASSAGLAGEDTQYF.

Many counts were recorded for this clonotype. This chain connects TRBV4-3 to TRBJ1-4; no firm D call. Per germline, CDR1 LGHNA and CDR2 YSLEER. The CDR3 extends over 14 amino acids. Trimming stripped 1 base from V and 7 bases from J, with 10 bases between. This chain's CDR3 is CASSQAERREKLFF. The CDR3 coding sequence is TGCGCCAGCAGCCAAGCGGAGAGGCGTGAAAAACTGTTTTTT.

The J gene is TRBJ1-2, the V gene TRBV14, with D uncertain. The V gene lost 0 bases and the J gene lost 8 bases, with 13 bases spanning the gap. The CDR3 totals 14 residues. From germline, CDR1 is SGHDN and CDR2 FVKESK. The chain's CDR3 is CASSQDRDRGGYTF. The DNA for the CDR3 is TGTGCCAGCAGCCAAGATAGGGATCGAGGCGGCTACACCTTC. The full variable domain, its missing parts supplied by reference TRBV14 and TRBJ1-2, is EAGVTQFPSHSVIEKGQTVTLRCDPISGHDNLYWYRRVMGKEIKFLLHFVKESKQDESGMPNNRFLAERTGGTYSTLKVQPAELEDSGVYFCASSQDRDRGGYTFGSGTRLTVV.

This clonotype occurred a few times. The CDR3 reads CASSPGDTNTEAFF. The CDR3 DNA is TGTGCCAGTAGTCCCGGGGACACGAACACTGAAGCTTTCTTT. V is TRBV19 and J is TRBJ1-1; TRBD1 is a possible D gene (6 bases). The V gene lost 5 bases and the J gene lost 1 base, with 11 bases spanning the gap. The length of the CDR3 is 14 residues. Germline V gene lookup returns CDR1 LNHDA and CDR2 SQIVND (reference sequence).

This clonotype was recorded many times. The V and J genes are TRBV6-2 or TRBV6-3 and TRBJ2-1, with 9 bases that match TRBD2. The V gene end was trimmed by 8 bases and the J gene end by 3 bases; junction bases not matched to a gene: 8. Germline V lookup: CDR1 MNHEY, CDR2 SVGEGT. The CDR3 runs to 15 residues. This chain's CDR3 is CASDESGRIYNEQFF. For the CDR3, the DNA is TGTGCCAGCGACGAAAGCGGGAGGATCTACAATGAGCAGTTCTTC.

The V gene is TRBV28, the J gene TRBJ1-5; D is unclear. Germline V CDR1 and CDR2: MDHEN, SYDVKM. V lost 5 bases to trimming and J lost 6 bases, with 11 bases between them. The CDR3 has 13 amino acids. CDR3 amino acids: CASSLYGGQPQHF. CDR3 nucleotide sequence: TGTGCCAGCAGTCTATATGGTGGTCAGCCCCAGCATTTT.

The CDR3 coding sequence is TGCAGTGCTAGAGGGACAGACTTCTACGAGCAGTACTTC. Its translation is CSARGTDFYEQYF. The rearrangement uses TRBV20-1 and TRBJ2-7; D might be TRBD1 (6 bases). Germline V gene lookup returns CDR1 DFQATT and CDR2 SNEGSKA (reference sequence). The CDR3 extends over 13 amino acids. V lost 1 base and J 3 bases, leaving 10 bases between the germline ends.

This clonotype was detected only a few times. The rearrangement joins TRBV15 to TRBJ1-3; TRBD1 matches at 8 bases. The CDR3 covers 15 residues. The V gene's germline CDR1 is LNHNV and CDR2 YYDKDF (reference sequence). With V trimmed by 3 bases and J by 0 bases, 1 base remained unmatched. CDR3 bases: TGTGCCACCAGCAGCGGACAGGGCTCTGGAAACACCATATATTTT. Protein: CATSSGQGSGNTIYF.